The clone carrying this TCR beta chain appeared once. A read error is possible here, since a much larger clone lies one base away. This record belongs to a study of molecular identifiers for immune sequencing clone quantification. Study-level background: In replicates, RNA from about 20,000 or 100,000 naive CD8 cells was split five ways, four sequenced.

Between the trimmed V and J ends, which lost 3 bases and 7 bases, there was a span of 18 bases. This CDR3 is built from 15 residues. The germline gives CDR1 SEHNR, CDR2 FQNEAQ (reference sequence). A single record per CDR3 protein comes from TCRdb applying MiXCR to the PCR reads. The sample lists nearly 55,000 distinct CDR3 sequences, around 34% occurring once. Every naive CD8 library was made from between roughly 20,000 and 1,000,000 sorted cells with 10%, 30% or 50% RNA. Sequencing was performed on naive CD8+ T cells from blood, with Jurkat cell RNA spiked in. The subset: FACS-sorted CD8+CD4-CCR7+CD45RA+ naive T cells. The genes are TRBV7-9 and TRBJ1-2; no clear D gene. This clonotype was sampled from a human donor in good health. Some libraries in this study had Jurkat cell RNA spiked in. The chain's CDR3 is CASSFLAGDVSGYTF. The CDR3 DNA reads TGTGCCAGCAGCTTCCTCGCTGGGGATGTGTCTGGCTACACCTTC.